A selection of T cell receptor beta chains follows, all from one sample in a study of memory CD4+ T cells and cytomegalovirus serostatus. Sequenced by immunoSEQ multiplex PCR; TCRdb stores in-frame clones only, minus some. The table lists about 60,000 clones, 77% of them singletons. Sample: memory CD4+ T cells from blood. These receptors were obtained from an adult in good health and CMV-seronegative. The CDR3 runs from the conserved cysteine through the conserved F or W. A D gene is named only where the DNA matches it firmly. Where a row states a size, it is once, few, many or the class of an expanded clone; other rows omit it.

TRBD2	-	18	TRBJ2-1	TRBV5-1	TGCGCCAGCAGCTGGGGGACTAGCGGGGGGATATCCGGCAATGAGCAGTTCTTC	CASSWGTSGGISGNEQFF
-	-	9	TRBJ1-2	TRBV30	TGTGCACGGGACTCGCCCTACACCTTC	CARDSPYTF
TRBD1	-	15	TRBJ1-4	TRBV5-4	TGTGCCAGCAGAAAAGACAGGGGTGCTAATGAAAAACTGTTTTTT	CASRKDRGANEKLFF
-	-	14	TRBJ2-5	TRBV7-2	TGTGCCAGCAGCCCCGCCCACAGGTTTGAGACCCAGTACTTC	CASSPAHRFETQYF
-	-	15	TRBJ1-2	TRBV6-5	TGTGCCAGCAGTTACTCGGGCTCAGCCGGCTATGGCTACACCTTC	CASSYSGSAGYGYTF
-	once	13	TRBJ1-6	TRBV10-2	TGCGCCAGCGGGAGCTTGACGAATTCACCCCTCCACTTT	CASGSLTNSPLHF
-	-	15	TRBJ1-5	TRBV19	TGTGCCAGTAGTGAAGACAGATTTAGCAATCAGCCCCAGCATTTT	CASSEDRFSNQPQHF
TRBD1	-	14	TRBJ1-6	TRBV2	TGTGCCAGCAGGAACAGGGGACTAGGGTCACCCCTCCACTTT	CASRNRGLGSPLHF
-	-	14	TRBJ1-2	TRBV5-4	TGTGCCAGCAGCTTGGGGACAGTGGAATATGGCTACACCTTC	CASSLGTVEYGYTF
-	-	13	TRBJ2-5	TRBV28	TGTGCCAGCAGTTTCCGAGCAGGGATAACCCAGTACTTC	CASSFRAGITQYF
TRBD1	-	14	TRBJ1-6	TRBV13	TGTGCCAGCAGCTTAGGGACAGGGTGGTCACCCCTCCACTTT	CASSLGTGWSPLHF
-	-	16	TRBJ1-3	TRBV9	TGTGCCAGCAGCACGCACAGGGCGAGCTCTGGAAACACCATATATTTT	CASSTHRASSGNTIYF
-	-	15	TRBJ1-1	TRBV6-6	TGTGCCAGCAGTGAGGGGGGCGCAACGAACACTGAAGCTTTCTTT	CASSEGGATNTEAFF
TRBD1	few	16	TRBJ1-5	TRBV30	TGTGCCTGGAGTGTAAGAGGCAGGGGGTACAATCAGCCCCAGCATTTT	CAWSVRGRGYNQPQHF
-	once	12	TRBJ1-2	TRBV18	TGTGCCAGCTCACCGCAGGACTATGGCTACACCTTC	CASSPQDYGYTF
TRBD1	-	15	TRBJ2-2	TRBV2	TGTGCCAGCAACGGACAGGGTTTTAACACCGGAGAGCTGTTTTTT	CASNGQGFNTGELFF
-	-	12	TRBJ2-3	TRBV6-5	TGTGCCAGTGCGGACAGCACAGATACGCAGTATTTT	CASADSTDTQYF
-	-	14	TRBJ1-1	TRBV5-1	TGCGCCAGCATACAGGACAGTAGTAACACTGAAGCTTTCTTT	CASIQDSSNTEAFF
-	-	13	TRBJ2-6	TRBV11-3	TGTGCCAGCAGACCCTCTGGGGCCAACGTCCTGACTTTC	CASRPSGANVLTF
TRBD1	-	16	TRBJ1-3	TRBV5-1	TGCGCCAGCAGCCCGGGGACAGGGGATTTTGGAAACACCATATATTTT	CASSPGTGDFGNTIYF